These 9 T cell receptor beta chains came from one sample sequenced in a study of blood T cell repertoires in COVID-19. Repertoires were generated with immunoSEQ multiplex PCR, while TCRdb's copy carries only in-frame clones and drops some. The sample lists some 180,000 clones, around 89% occurring once. Sequenced input: peripheral blood. These receptors were obtained from a man between 45 and 60 years old who had recovered from COVID-19.

The V gene is TRBV11-2, the J gene TRBJ2-3; possibly TRBD2 for D (5 bases). V was pared by 0 bases and J by 1 base, with 8 bases between. This CDR3 spans 15 amino acids. Germline loops: CDR1 SGHAT, CDR2 FQNNGV. The CDR3 bases are TGTGCCAGCAGCTTAGAACTAGGCCGCACAGATACGCAGTATTTT. Protein product: CASSLELGRTDTQYF.

The chain combines TRBV7-2 with TRBJ1-3; 12 nucleotides match TRBD1. V was pared by 5 bases and J by 6 bases, with 5 bases of the junction left unmatched. Germline V gene lookup returns CDR1 SGHTA and CDR2 FQGNSA. CDR3 length equals 15 residues. Here the CDR3 reads CASSPGTGGVNTIYF. Written as DNA, the CDR3 is TGTGCCAGCAGCCCCGGGACAGGGGGCGTAAACACCATATATTTT.

The J gene is TRBJ2-5, the V gene TRBV20-1; 9 bases align to TRBD2. V lost 3 bases and J lost 2; bases outside the gene matches: 4. The CDR3 covers 14 residues. From germline, CDR1 is DFQATT and CDR2 SNEGSKA (reference sequence). CDR3 nucleotides: TGCAGTGCTAGTACTAGCGGGTTGCAAGAGACCCAGTACTTC. It is translated as CSASTSGLQETQYF.

The rearrangement links TRBV29-1 to TRBJ2-7; TRBD1 agrees at 9 bases. Per the germline V gene, CDR1 is SQVTM and CDR2 is ANQGSEA. The CDR3 is 14 residues long. J gave up 5 bases and V 7 bases, and 12 bases lay outside the gene matches. CDR3 bases: TGCAGCGCCTTGAGAGGGACAGGGAAAAACGAGCAGTACTTC. Protein sequence: CSALRGTGKNEQYF.

This chain uses TRBV5-6 with TRBJ1-3, with D unclear. In germline, CDR1 is SGHDT, CDR2 YYEEEE. CDR3 size: 15 residues. Trimming cost V 4 bases and J 0 bases, with 11 bases left between them. The CDR3 loop reads CASSASSVSGNTIYF. CDR3 bases: TGTGCCAGCAGCGCGTCATCGGTCTCTGGAAACACCATATATTTT.

The chain joins TRBV28 to TRBJ2-1; TRBD1 matches at 7 bases. The length of the CDR3 is 16 residues. V shed 3 bases, J shed 6 bases, and the junction held 11 bases outside the gene matches. Per the germline V gene, CDR1 is MDHEN and CDR2 is SYDVKM. CDR3 DNA sequence: TGTGCCAGCAGTTTTATAGGGGGCCCTGCTCGCAATGAGCAGTTCTTC. Residues: CASSFIGGPARNEQFF.

The chain carries TRBV14 and TRBJ2-1; D is possibly TRBD1 (5 bases). The CDR3 has 14 residues. Trimming cost V 4 bases and J 9 bases, with 16 bases left between them. Per the germline V gene, CDR1 is SGHDN and CDR2 is FVKESK. This CDR3 is CASSLRVIGGEQFF. DNA for the CDR3: TGTGCCAGCAGCCTCAGGGTAATAGGTGGTGAGCAGTTCTTC.

This clone was detected once. V gene TRBV21-1 combines with J gene TRBJ1-3. TRBV21-1 is assigned pseudogene status. The CDR3 runs 15 residues. In DNA, the CDR3 is TGTGCCAGCAGCTACGGGTTCAACTCTGGAAACACCATATATTTT. Translated: CASSYGFNSGNTIYF.

The sample holds one count of this clone. The J gene is TRBJ1-1, the V gene TRBV29-1; D not certain. This CDR3 has 13 amino acids. Trimming took 7 bases from V and 1 from J, leaving 13 bases between them. In germline, CDR1 is SQVTM, CDR2 ANQGSEA. The CDR3 protein is CSGEVDPNTEAFF. CDR3 DNA sequence: TGCAGCGGGGAGGTAGATCCGAACACTGAAGCTTTCTTT.